Each of the 18 T cell receptor beta chains below was sequenced from the same sample in a study of blood T cell repertoires in COVID-19. TCRdb's table, derived via immunoSEQ multiplex PCR, lists solely in-frame clones and lacks some. The table records fewer than 400,000 clones, 80% to 90% of them present only once. Sequencing was performed on PBMCs or T cells enriched from blood (not recorded which). These receptors were collected from a woman between 18 and 29 years old who had recovered from COVID-19.

The rearrangement joins TRBV7-8 to TRBJ2-1; D is unresolved. The CDR3 runs 13 residues. Germline V gives CDR1 SGHVS, CDR2 FQNEAQ. V shed 2 bases and J shed 6 bases, with 8 bases lying between them. Here the CDR3 DNA reads TGTGCCAGCAGCTTACGCAGAGGCAATGAGCAGTTCTTC. It specifies CASSLRRGNEQFF.

CDR3 loop: CASSSWGQYSNQPQHF. CDR3 coding DNA: TGTGCCAGCAGTTCGTGGGGACAGTATAGCAATCAGCCCCAGCATTTT. The rearrangement uses TRBV6-2 or TRBV6-3 and TRBJ1-5; 7 bases agree with TRBD1. J gave up 0 bases and V 4 bases, and 6 bases lay outside the gene matches. Per germline, CDR1 MNHEY and CDR2 SVGEGT. This CDR3 region has 16 residues.

This chain connects TRBV11-3 to TRBJ2-2; 7 bases match TRBD2. The germline gives CDR1 SGHNT, CDR2 YENEEA. The junction had 12 bases not matched to a gene; V was cut back by 5 bases and J by 6 bases. CDR3 length: 16 residues. The CDR3 DNA reads TGTGCCAGCAGCCCCCGGGGCGGGAGATCGGCCGGGGAGCTGTTTTTT. Translating gives CASSPRGGRSAGELFF.

The V and J genes are TRBV9 and TRBJ2-7; D may be TRBD1 (6 bases). Per the germline V gene, CDR1 is SGDLS and CDR2 is YYNGEE. Trimming stripped 4 bases from V and 0 bases from J, with 14 bases between. The CDR3 is 15 amino acids. As DNA, the CDR3 is TGTGCCAGCAGCCCGGGTGGGGGCGGCTCCTACGAGCAGTACTTC. This translates into CASSPGGGGSYEQYF. Using reference TRBV9 and TRBJ2-7 for the parts outside the CDR3, the full variable domain is DSGVTQTPKHLITATGQRVTLRCSPRSGDLSVYWYQQSLDQGLQFLIQYYNGEERAKGNILERFSAQQFPDLHSELNLSSLELGDSALYFCASSPGGGGSYEQYFGPGTRLTVT.

V gene TRBV5-1 combines with J gene TRBJ1-2, with 9 bases identical to TRBD1. There are 14 residues in the CDR3. CDR1 is SGHRS and CDR2 is YFSETQ in the germline V gene. Germline trimming cut 5 bases from V and 8 bases from J; bases unmatched to any gene: 10. The CDR3 DNA follows: TGCGCCAGCAGGACGACGACAGGGGGAGGGGGCTACACCTTC. It specifies CASRTTTGGGGYTF.

This sequence joins TRBV9 and TRBJ1-3; D ambiguous. Trimming removed 0 bases from V and 0 bases from J, with 10 bases in between. The CDR3 contains 16 residues. CDR1 and CDR2 from the germline V gene are SGDLS and YYNGEE. The CDR3 bases are TGTGCCAGCAGCGTAGCTGAGGACTTCTCTGGAAACACCATATATTTT. It encodes CASSVAEDFSGNTIYF.

The J gene is TRBJ1-2, the V gene TRBV28; D possibly corresponds to TRBD1 (6 bases). The CDR3 totals 12 residues. Germline V gene data show CDR1 as MDHEN and CDR2 as SYDVKM. V was clipped by 5 bases and J by 3 bases, with 7 bases between them. CDR3 coding DNA: TGTGCCAGCAGTACAGGGTACTATGGCTACACCTTC. As protein: CASSTGYYGYTF.

A single count supports this clone. The chain has TRBV7-3 and TRBJ2-1; 8 bases agree with TRBD2. Germline V CDR1 and CDR2: SGHTA, FQGTGA. Losses at the gene ends were 4 bases for V and 7 bases for J; bases not matched to a gene: 12. The length of the CDR3 is 16 residues. CDR3 amino acids: CASSSHAREVPNEQFF. DNA for the CDR3: TGTGCCAGCAGCTCCCACGCGCGGGAGGTCCCGAATGAGCAGTTCTTC. The full variable domain, its missing parts supplied by reference TRBV7-3 and TRBJ2-1, is GAGVSQTPSNKVTEKGKYVELRCDPISGHTALYWYRQSLGQGPEFLIYFQGTGAADDSGLPNDRFFAVRPEGSVSTLKIQRTERGDSAVYLCASSSHAREVPNEQFFGPGTRLTVL.

The J gene is TRBJ2-3, the V gene TRBV15; D unresolved. V lost 4 bases and J lost 1, with 9 bases in between. The CDR3 sequence is 14 residues long. CDR1 and CDR2 from the germline V gene are LNHNV and YYDKDF (reference sequence). The CDR3 sequence is CATSTMRGTDTQYF. The CDR3 coding sequence is TGTGCCACCAGCACTATGCGAGGCACAGATACGCAGTATTTT.

V is TRBV19 and J is TRBJ2-7; TRBD1 aligns across 9 bases. CDR3 length: 14 residues. V lost 11 bases and J lost 6; bases outside the gene matches: 14. Germline V gene lookup returns CDR1 LNHDA and CDR2 SQIVND (reference sequence). The CDR3 region is CASSQGQGYGEQYF. As DNA, the CDR3 is TGTGCCTCCTCCCAGGGACAGGGCTACGGCGAGCAGTACTTC.

A few counts support this clone. The chain uses TRBV3-1 (or the pseudogene TRBV3-2) and TRBJ1-1; D gene uncertain. The CDR3 runs to 14 residues. Trimming stripped 5 bases from V and 5 bases from J, with 15 bases between. The germline V gene encodes CDR1 LGHDT and CDR2 YNNKEL (reference sequence). In nucleotides, the CDR3 is TGTGCCAGCAGCTTAAACTGGAGGGAAACTGAAGCTTTCTTT. Protein: CASSLNWRETEAFF.

This chain uses TRBV9 with TRBJ2-3, with 8 bases aligning to TRBD2. Germline V CDR1 and CDR2: SGDLS, YYNGEE. With V trimmed by 0 bases and J by 2 bases, 5 bases remained unmatched. The CDR3 consists of 16 residues. The CDR3 region has the DNA TGTGCCAGCAGCGTAGGCCCAGCGGGGGACACAGATACGCAGTATTTT. Translated: CASSVGPAGDTDTQYF.

In its sample, this clone was seen once. CDR3 sequence reads: CASGTGSEYYGYTF. The CDR3, as DNA: TGTGCCAGCGGGACAGGGAGTGAATACTATGGCTACACCTTC. The chain is built from TRBV27 and TRBJ1-2; TRBD1 matches 9 bases. Germline assignment: CDR1 MNHEY and CDR2 SMNVEV (reference sequence). Trimming took 8 bases from V and 3 from J; bases not matched to a gene: 7. This CDR3 contains 14 residues.

This chain uses TRBV7-2 with TRBJ2-4; 10 nucleotides line up with TRBD2. The CDR3 loop spans 16 amino acids. J gave up 7 bases and V 3 bases, and 9 bases lay outside the gene matches. CDR1 and CDR2 (germline): SGHTA, FQGNSA. The CDR3 nucleotides are TGTGCCAGCAGCTTCAAACTAGCGGGATCGGGGAACATTCAGTACTTC. This gives the protein CASSFKLAGSGNIQYF. The full variable domain, its missing parts supplied by reference TRBV7-2 and TRBJ2-4, is GAGVSQSPSNKVTEKGKDVELRCDPISGHTALYWYRQSLGQGLEFLIYFQGNSAPDKSGLPSDRFSAERTGGSVSTLTIQRTQQEDSAVYLCASSFKLAGSGNIQYFGAGTRLSVL.

The chain joins TRBV6-1 to TRBJ1-2, with no clear D. This CDR3 comprises 16 residues. Deletions cut 0 bases from V and 2 bases from J, with 13 bases between. CDR1 and CDR2 (germline): MNHNS, SASEGT. CDR3 coding DNA: TGTGCCAGCAGTGAAGCGCTCGTTCGGGAGAACTATGGCTACACCTTC. Translating it yields CASSEALVRENYGYTF.

The chain uses TRBV9 and TRBJ2-1; D may be TRBD2 (5 bases). Trimming cost V 4 bases and J 3 bases, with 14 bases left between them. Germline V gives CDR1 SGDLS, CDR2 YYNGEE. The CDR3 is made up of 15 amino acids. CDR3 coding DNA: TGTGCCAGCAGCCCCCACCCCGGGGACTACAATGAGCAGTTCTTC. Residues: CASSPHPGDYNEQFF.

The chain recombines TRBV15 with TRBJ1-2; 10 bases match TRBD1. J was trimmed by 10 bases and V by 0 bases; bases with no gene match: 5. Germline CDR1 is LNHNV and CDR2 is YYDKDF (reference sequence). This CDR3 spans 14 amino acids. For the CDR3, the DNA is TGTGCCACCAGCAGAGATAGAGGGACAGGGGTCTACACCTTC. This translates into CATSRDRGTGVYTF.

This clone was counted only a few times. This sequence joins TRBV5-1 and TRBJ1-5; D is possibly TRBD1 (5 bases). Germline V gene lookup returns CDR1 SGHRS and CDR2 YFSETQ. Trimming shortened V by 0 bases and J by 5 bases, and 9 bases separated the two germline ends. The CDR3 is 14 residues long. CDR3 sequence reads: CASSLAGMDQPQHF. DNA of the CDR3: TGCGCCAGCAGCTTGGCAGGGATGGATCAGCCCCAGCATTTT.